This TCR beta chain was sequenced during a study of OX40 agonist ivuxolimab in advanced cancers. Across the whole study: Ivuxolimab, which patients received intravenously every 2 weeks, was dosed at 0.01 to 10 mg/kg.

Patients with a history of autoimmune disease or on systemic immunosuppression were excluded. Per germline, CDR1 SNHLY and CDR2 FYNNEI. V was pared by 6 bases and J by 7 bases, with 7 bases of the junction left unmatched. This CDR3 has 13 amino acids. The data were produced by immunoSEQ multiplex PCR, yet TCRdb's version contains in-frame clones alone and is incomplete. The sample records 150,000 to 190,000 clones, around 94% being singletons. The receptor was derived from an adult with an advanced solid tumor such as melanoma, head and neck, liver or kidney cancer. The specimen comprised CD4+ or CD8+ T cells sorted from blood, sampled in a trial of the OX40 agonist ivuxolimab. V usage is TRBV2 and J usage is TRBJ2-7, with 9 bases matching TRBD2. The CDR3 sequence: CASSRGLAREQYF. As DNA, the CDR3 is TGTGCCAGCAGCAGGGGACTAGCAAGGGAGCAGTACTTC.